This entry features one T cell receptor beta chain sequence. Its antigen is currently unknown. These data belong to a study of shared clonotypes between healthy human individuals. Findings of the study overall: Sharing of clonotypes among donors was expected to vary with sequencing depth. Researchers found naive subsets generally carried larger estimated richness than memory subsets.

The repertoire was sequenced with immunoSEQ multiplex PCR; TCRdb's copy has only in-frame clones and lacks some. This table has approximately 530,000 clones, 96% appearing once. The authors divided CD4+ cells into CD45RA+ naive and CD45RA-negative memory subsets. V was clipped by 5 bases and J by 6 bases; unmatched bases: 8. This CDR3 region has 16 residues. Germline V gene data show CDR1 as MDHEN and CDR2 as SYDVKM. The rearrangement joins TRBV28 to TRBJ2-3; 13 bases are shared with TRBD2. The sample comprised naive CD4+ T cells sorted from blood. Documented subset: CD45RA+ positively selected. The TCR was taken from a woman in her twenties or thirties in good health. The CDR3 nucleotides read TGTGCCAGCAGTCGGGGACTAGCGGGGAGTGATGATACGCAGTATTTT. Amino acid sequence: CASSRGLAGSDDTQYF.